This T cell receptor (beta chain) emerged from a study of blood T cells in healthy people across ages. Germline V gives CDR1 KGHDR, CDR2 SFDVKD. With 9 bases clipped from V and 6 bases from J, the junction kept 7 bases outside the gene matches. This CDR3 spans 14 amino acids. A second PCR of 7 to 11 cycles used a sample-barcoded 5' primer and a J-beta primer mix. Paired-end reads containing CDR3 totaled no fewer than 3 million for each sample. TCRdb fed the 5' RACE reads into MiXCR, producing one record per CDR3 protein. The sample holds under 950,000 distinct CDR3 sequences; about a fifth are singletons and the top ten take around 21%.

The sequenced material came from blood. The origin of this receptor is a man between 65 and 85 years old in good health. The chain carries TRBV24-1 and TRBJ2-1; 10 bases match TRBD1. CDR3 in amino acids: CATRGTGEGNEQFF. The CDR3 DNA follows: TGTGCCACCCGTGGGACAGGGGAAGGCAATGAGCAGTTCTTC.